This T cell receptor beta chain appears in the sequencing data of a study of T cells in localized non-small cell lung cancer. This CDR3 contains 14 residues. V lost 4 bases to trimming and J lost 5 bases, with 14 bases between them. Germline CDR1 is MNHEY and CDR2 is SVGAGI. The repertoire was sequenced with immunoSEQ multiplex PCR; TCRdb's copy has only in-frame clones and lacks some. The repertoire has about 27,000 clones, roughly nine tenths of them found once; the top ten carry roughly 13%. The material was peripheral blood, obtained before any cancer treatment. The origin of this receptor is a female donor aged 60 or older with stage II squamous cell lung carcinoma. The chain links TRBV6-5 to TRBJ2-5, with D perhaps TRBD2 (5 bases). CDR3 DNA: TGTGCCAGCAGTTTGGACTCGGCTAGGGAGACCCAGTACTTC. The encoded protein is CASSLDSARETQYF.